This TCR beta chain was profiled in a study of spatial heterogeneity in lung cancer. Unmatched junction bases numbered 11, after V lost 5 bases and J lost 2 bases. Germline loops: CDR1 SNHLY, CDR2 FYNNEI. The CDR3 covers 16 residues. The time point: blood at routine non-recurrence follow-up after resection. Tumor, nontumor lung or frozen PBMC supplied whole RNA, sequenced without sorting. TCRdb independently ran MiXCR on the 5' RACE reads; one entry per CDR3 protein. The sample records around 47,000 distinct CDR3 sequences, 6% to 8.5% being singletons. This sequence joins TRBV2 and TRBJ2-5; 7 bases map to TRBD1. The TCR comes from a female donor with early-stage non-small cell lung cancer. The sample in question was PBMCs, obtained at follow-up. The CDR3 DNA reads TGTGCCAGCAGTAAAGGGCCAGGGGGTAATCAAGAGACCCAGTACTTC. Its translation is CASSKGPGGNQETQYF.